Shown below are 32 T cell receptor beta chains from a single sample sequenced in a study. Only in-frame clones appear in the TCRdb table, and some are missing; sequencing was by immunoSEQ multiplex PCR. There are about 68,000 clones in the sample; 93% occur only once, and 4% to 5% lies in the top ten. The material sequenced was PBMCs. Receptors originate from a man between 35 and 55 years old with rheumatoid arthritis.

The chain uses TRBV9 and TRBJ2-7, with 11 bases identical to TRBD1. V lost 4 bases to trimming and J lost 4 bases; unmatched junction nucleotides: 10. Germline V CDR1 and CDR2: SGDLS, YYNGEE. The length of the CDR3 is 16 residues. This CDR3 is CASSHPRDRGEYEQYF. For the CDR3, the DNA is TGTGCCAGCAGCCATCCGAGGGACAGGGGGGAGTACGAGCAGTACTTC.

Only a few counts were recorded for this clone. V gene TRBV6-1 combines with J gene TRBJ2-7, with unresolved D. With 3 bases removed from V and 2 bases from J, the gap between germline ends came to 14 bases. The CDR3 covers 15 residues. Germline V gene lookup returns CDR1 MNHNS and CDR2 SASEGT. CDR3 DNA: TGTGCCAGCAGTGACAACAGTATTCAAACCTACGAGCAGTACTTC. Encoded protein: CASSDNSIQTYEQYF.

This clone was picked up one time. The J gene is TRBJ2-7, the V gene TRBV11-2; D might be TRBD1 or TRBD2, each matching 5 bases. The ends were cut back, 3 bases at V and 0 bases at J, with 12 bases in the middle. The CDR3 extends over 15 amino acids. Germline CDR1 reads SGHAT; CDR2 reads FQNNGV. CDR3 bases: TGTGCCAGCAGCTTTTTTAATGGGGGCTCCTACGAGCAGTACTTC. It encodes CASSFFNGGSYEQYF.

This chain connects TRBV20-1 to TRBJ1-2; tentative D call: TRBD1 (5 bases). The germline V gene has CDR1 DFQATT and CDR2 SNEGSKA (reference sequence). Trimming stripped 3 bases from V and 7 bases from J, with 12 bases between. The CDR3 runs to 12 residues. CDR3 nucleotide sequence: TGCAGTGCTAGTCGGCAGGGAACTGGCTACACCTTC. Protein product: CSASRQGTGYTF.

The V gene is TRBV29-1, the J gene TRBJ2-7; D tentatively fits TRBD1 or TRBD2 (5 bases each). The CDR3 contains 13 residues. V lost 2 bases and J lost 3, with 11 bases in between. Germline V lookup: CDR1 SQVTM, CDR2 ANQGSEA. The CDR3 reads CSVERVGDYEQYF. CDR3 bases: TGCAGCGTTGAAAGGGTGGGGGACTACGAGCAGTACTTC.

The chain joins TRBV2 to TRBJ2-5, with a possible D match to TRBD1 (5 bases). V lost 3 bases and J lost 5, with 10 bases in between. The length of the CDR3 is 13 residues. From germline, CDR1 is SNHLY and CDR2 FYNNEI. The CDR3 protein is CASSDRVPETQYF. CDR3 bases: TGTGCCAGCAGTGACAGGGTCCCTGAGACCCAGTACTTC.

The chain uses TRBV5-8 and TRBJ1-3; D unclear. The CDR3 is 14 amino acids. The germline CDR1 and CDR2 sequences are SGHTS and YDEGEE. Between the trimmed V and J ends, which lost 0 bases and 2 bases, there was a span of 6 bases. The CDR3 DNA is TGTGCCAGCAGCTTGGTTGTACCTGGAAACACCATATATTTT. Protein product: CASSLVVPGNTIYF.

The rearrangement uses TRBV27 and TRBJ2-7; D gene ambiguous. Trimming pared 8 bases from V and 0 bases from J, leaving 2 bases between. CDR1 is MNHEY and CDR2 is SMNVEV in the germline V gene (reference sequence). The CDR3 totals 10 residues. In DNA form, the CDR3 reads TGTGCCAGCCCCTCCTACGAGCAGTACTTC. Translating gives CASPSYEQYF.

The J gene is TRBJ2-1, the V gene TRBV11-2; 7 nucleotides line up with TRBD2. Germline lookup yields CDR1 SGHAT and CDR2 FQNNGV. J gave up 10 bases and V 2 bases, and 20 bases lay outside the gene matches. The CDR3 runs to 18 residues. The CDR3 coding sequence is TGTGCCAGCAGCTTACTACTCCCCCGACTAGCTCTCCTTAGAGAGCAGTTCTTC. It translates to CASSLLLPRLALLREQFF.

The gene calls are TRBV6-5 and TRBJ2-3; TRBD1 matches at 7 bases. V shed 6 bases, J shed 1 base, and the junction held 4 bases outside the gene matches. Germline-derived CDR1 and CDR2 are MNHEY and SVGAGI. The CDR3 is made up of 14 amino acids. The DNA of the CDR3 is TGTGCCAGCAGCCGACAGGGCCGCACAGATACGCAGTATTTT. Its protein product is CASSRQGRTDTQYF.

The J gene is TRBJ2-1, the V gene TRBV30; 9 bases agree with TRBD1. CDR1 is GTSNPN and CDR2 is SVGIG in the germline V gene (reference sequence). CDR3 length: 12 amino acids. V gave up 4 bases and J gave up 8 bases; unmatched junction bases: 3. The CDR3 region is CAWNTGGDEQFF. Here the CDR3 DNA reads TGTGCCTGGAATACAGGGGGCGATGAGCAGTTCTTC. Complete variable domain (other parts from reference TRBV30 and TRBJ2-1): SQTIHQWPATLVQPVGSPLSLECTVEGTSNPNLYWYRQAAGRGLQLLFYSVGIGQISSEVPQNLSASRPQDRQFILSSKKLLLSDSGFYLCAWNTGGDEQFFGPGTRLTVL.

This chain connects TRBV5-5 to TRBJ1-1, with 7 bases lining up with TRBD1. CDR3 length: 16 residues. The V gene end was trimmed by 0 bases and the J gene end by 1 base; junction bases not matched to a gene: 6. In germline, CDR1 is SGHKS, CDR2 YYEKEE (reference sequence). CDR3 nucleotides: TGTGCCAGCAGCTTGGTGGGGCAGGGGGGGAACACTGAAGCTTTCTTT. This translates into CASSLVGQGGNTEAFF.

V usage is TRBV7-9 and J usage is TRBJ2-7; D is perhaps TRBD1 or TRBD2 (5 bases each). Germline V gene data show CDR1 as SEHNR and CDR2 as FQNEAQ (reference sequence). CDR3 size: 17 residues. Deletions cut 5 bases from V and 1 base from J, with 21 bases between. The CDR3 DNA follows: TGTGCCAGCAGCGGTACGAGGGGTTCAATCATTTCCTACGAGCAGTACTTC. Its translation is CASSGTRGSIISYEQYF.

This clone was detected a few times. This chain connects TRBV7-8 to TRBJ1-5; TRBD1 matches at 8 bases. The CDR3 is 15 amino acids. V gave up 2 bases and J gave up 6 bases; unmatched junction bases: 6. Germline V gives CDR1 SGHVS, CDR2 FQNEAQ. This chain's CDR3 is CASSLRQGPSQPQHF. The CDR3, as DNA: TGTGCCAGCAGCTTAAGACAGGGGCCTAGTCAGCCCCAGCATTTT.

The chain has TRBV7-2 and TRBJ2-7; TRBD1 agrees at 9 bases. The J segment lost 5 bases and the V segment lost 4 bases, leaving 9 bases of the junction unmatched. Germline assignment: CDR1 SGHTA and CDR2 FQGNSA. The CDR3 consists of 15 residues. In DNA, the CDR3 is TGTGCCAGCAGCTCTTGGACAGGGGCTATAAACGAGCAGTACTTC. Translated: CASSSWTGAINEQYF. Full variable domain (missing parts from reference TRBV7-2 and TRBJ2-7): GAGVSQSPSNKVTEKGKDVELRCDPISGHTALYWYRQSLGQGLEFLIYFQGNSAPDKSGLPSDRFSAERTGGSVSTLTIQRTQQEDSAVYLCASSSWTGAINEQYFGPGTRLTVT.

The rearrangement links TRBV4-1 to TRBJ2-1; a possible D gene is TRBD1 (6 bases). This CDR3 spans 15 amino acids. Germline V CDR1 and CDR2: MGHRA, YSYEKL. V was trimmed by 0 bases and J by 7 bases, leaving 13 bases between them. This chain's CDR3 is CASSQDTGFGNEQFF. CDR3 nucleotide sequence: TGCGCCAGCAGCCAAGATACAGGGTTCGGGAATGAGCAGTTCTTC.

The V gene is TRBV9, the J gene TRBJ2-7, with D unresolved. V lost 3 bases and J 0 bases, leaving 7 bases between the germline ends. Germline loops: CDR1 SGDLS, CDR2 YYNGEE. This CDR3 spans 13 amino acids. The CDR3, as DNA: TGTGCCAGCAGCGACCAGGTCTCCTACGAGCAGTACTTC. Its protein is CASSDQVSYEQYF. Drawing the rest from reference TRBV9 and TRBJ2-7, the complete variable domain is DSGVTQTPKHLITATGQRVTLRCSPRSGDLSVYWYQQSLDQGLQFLIQYYNGEERAKGNILERFSAQQFPDLHSELNLSSLELGDSALYFCASSDQVSYEQYFGPGTRLTVT.

The chain uses TRBV19 and TRBJ2-7; TRBD1 aligns across 8 bases. CDR3 length equals 15 residues. V gave up 5 bases and J gave up 1 base; unmatched junction bases: 7. CDR1 LNHDA and CDR2 SQIVND come from the germline V gene (reference sequence). The CDR3 sequence is CASSVETGVSYEQYF. The DNA of the CDR3 is TGTGCCAGTAGTGTGGAGACAGGGGTATCCTACGAGCAGTACTTC.

In regard to this clone: Sequence at one end of the junction differs from germline and may be a read error. The gene calls are TRBV7-9 and TRBJ1-5, with a tentative D call TRBD1 (5 bases). Germline V lookup: CDR1 SEHNR, CDR2 FQNEAQ (reference sequence). The CDR3 has 15 residues. This CDR3 is CASSRRGDSSQPQHF. CDR3 DNA sequence: TGTGCCAGCAGCCGTCGGGGGGATAGCAGTCAGCCCCAGCATTTT.

The chain is built from TRBV3-1 (or the pseudogene TRBV3-2) and TRBJ1-1; D uncertain. Trimming took off 1 base at V and 8 bases at J, with 17 bases between the two ends. The CDR3 contains 15 residues. The germline CDR1 and CDR2 sequences are LGHDT and YNNKEL (reference sequence). The CDR3 spells CASSQVGGPPAEAFF. For the CDR3, the DNA is TGTGCCAGCAGCCAAGTCGGTGGACCGCCCGCCGAAGCTTTCTTT.

The chain couples TRBV6-6 to TRBJ2-7; TRBD1 matches at 9 bases. This CDR3 has 15 residues. The germline gives CDR1 MNHNY, CDR2 SVGAGI (reference sequence). Trimming removed 2 bases from V and 2 bases from J; junction bases left unmatched: 4. This CDR3 is CASSYPGQGTYEQYF. Here the CDR3 DNA reads TGTGCCAGCAGTTACCCGGGACAGGGCACCTACGAGCAGTACTTC.

This chain joins TRBV10-3 and TRBJ1-2, with D maybe TRBD1 (5 bases). CDR1 and CDR2 (germline): ENHRY, SYGVKD. The V end was cut by 0 bases, the J end by 1 base, with 15 bases between. The CDR3 has 17 amino acids. This chain's CDR3 is CAISESKERGSNYGYTF. CDR3 sequence (DNA): TGTGCCATCAGTGAGTCTAAAGAGAGGGGCAGTAACTATGGCTACACCTTC.

The chain has TRBV15 and TRBJ1-2; TRBD1 is a possible D gene (6 bases). Trimming left V 1 base short and J 3 bases short, with 9 bases between. The CDR3 is made up of 14 amino acids. Looked up from germline, CDR1 is LNHNV and CDR2 is YYDKDF (reference sequence). The CDR3 loop is CATSRGGGDYGYTF. In nucleotides, the CDR3 is TGTGCCACCAGCAGAGGAGGGGGGGACTATGGCTACACCTTC.

The chain couples TRBV27 to TRBJ2-1, with 7 nucleotides matching TRBD2. The CDR3 is 15 amino acids. V trimming: 5 bases; J trimming: 4 bases; junction bases outside the gene matches: 8. Germline CDR1 and CDR2: MNHEY and SMNVEV (reference sequence). CDR3 protein: CASSTSSGNYNEQFF. In nucleotides, the CDR3 is TGTGCCAGCAGTACATCTAGCGGTAATTACAATGAGCAGTTCTTC.

This chain joins TRBV19 and TRBJ1-5; D is unclear. Per the germline V gene, CDR1 is LNHDA and CDR2 is SQIVND (reference sequence). V dropped 5 bases and J dropped 5 bases, with 10 bases sitting between them. The CDR3 extends over 13 amino acids. DNA for the CDR3: TGTGCCAGTAGTGGCCGTCCTCATCAGCCCCAGCATTTT. Its translation: CASSGRPHQPQHF.

The chain couples TRBV6-5 to TRBJ2-3; 8 bases align to TRBD1. The CDR3 is 15 amino acids. V gave up 6 bases and J gave up 1 base; unmatched junction bases: 6. Germline assignment: CDR1 MNHEY and CDR2 SVGAGI. The CDR3 loop is CASRRTGIGTDTQYF. Written as DNA, the CDR3 is TGTGCCAGCAGGAGGACAGGGATCGGCACAGATACGCAGTATTTT.

This chain links TRBV18 with TRBJ1-2; a weak D match, TRBD1 (5 bases). Germline loops: CDR1 KGHSH, CDR2 LQKENI. The CDR3 has 16 residues. Trimming took 0 bases from V and 5 from J, leaving 16 bases between them. The CDR3 protein is CASSPPDAGLRYGYTF. The CDR3 nucleotides read TGTGCCAGCTCACCACCGGATGCAGGGTTGAGGTATGGCTACACCTTC.

The chain carries TRBV9 and TRBJ2-3; 9 bases map to TRBD2. The trim removed 4 bases at V and 3 bases at J, leaving 6 bases unmatched. Germline lookup yields CDR1 SGDLS and CDR2 YYNGEE. The CDR3 extends over 15 amino acids. For the CDR3, the DNA is TGTGCCAGCAGCCCCCGCAGCGGGGGGACAGATACGCAGTATTTT. This codes for CASSPRSGGTDTQYF.

The rearrangement joins TRBV7-2 to TRBJ1-4; 7 bases align to TRBD1. There are 15 residues in the CDR3. Unmatched junction bases numbered 8, after V lost 2 bases and J lost 8 bases. The germline V gene encodes CDR1 SGHTA and CDR2 FQGNSA. CDR3 coding DNA: TGTGCCAGCAGCTTATCCGGGACAGTGGGGGAAAAACTGTTTTTT. Residues: CASSLSGTVGEKLFF.

The chain carries TRBV9 and TRBJ2-3; no reliable D call. Per the germline V gene, CDR1 is SGDLS and CDR2 is YYNGEE. Trimming shortened V by 2 bases and J by 1 base, and 11 bases separated the two germline ends. The CDR3 has 15 residues. CDR3 residues: CASSVSGLRTDTQYF. The CDR3 nucleotides read TGTGCCAGCAGCGTCTCAGGCCTTCGCACAGATACGCAGTATTTT.

This clone appeared a single time. The chain carries TRBV7-2 and TRBJ1-1, with D maybe TRBD1 (5 bases). The CDR3 sequence is 14 residues long. Trimming stripped 4 bases from V and 4 bases from J, with 13 bases between. Germline CDR1 and CDR2: SGHTA and FQGNSA. In nucleotides, the CDR3 is TGTGCCAGCAGCTCCAGGGTATCTGGCACTGAAGCTTTCTTT. As protein: CASSSRVSGTEAFF.

Here the CDR3 DNA reads TGTGCCAGCAGTTTTAGGAGAGGGGGCCGGAATCAGCCCCAGCATTTT. Protein: CASSFRRGGRNQPQHF. The chain combines TRBV28 with TRBJ1-5, with 7 bases fitting TRBD1. The CDR3 is made up of 16 amino acids. The germline V gene has CDR1 MDHEN and CDR2 SYDVKM. V trimming: 3 bases; J trimming: 4 bases; junction bases outside the gene matches: 9.